Given below is one T cell receptor beta chain in context. Its cognate antigen is unknown. The sample originates from a study of cytomegalovirus exposure and HLA in healthy donors. Study as a whole: A data release that came early held around 85 million unique TCRs from HLA-typed donors. Of some 400 genotyped donors, about 81% clustered with self-reported Caucasian donors. Whole-study findings and limits: While the bulk of TCR sequences proved rare, some public TCRs turned up in many donors. According to an earlier analysis, most TCR beta V segments yielded productive rearrangements about 87% or about 30% of the time.

The V and J ends lost 5 bases and 0 bases respectively, with 8 bases between them. CDR3 size: 13 residues. CDR1 is SGHRS, CDR2 YFSETQ, per germline. Use of 60 Vbeta and 13 Jbeta primers characterized the PCR. Produced via immunoSEQ multiplex PCR; TCRdb's table is partial and in-frame only. The top ten hold under 5% of the sample, which has 120,000 or so clones, 72% seen once. The chain uses TRBV5-1 and TRBJ1-1, with D uncertain. This TCR was sampled from a man younger than 45 in good health and CMV-seronegative. The sample taken for sequencing was PBMCs. As DNA, the CDR3 is TGCGCCAGCAGTCAAACGGTGAACACTGAAGCTTTCTTT. This sequence encodes CASSQTVNTEAFF.